These 16 T cell receptor beta chains were all obtained from the same sample, sequenced in a study of CD8 T cells in ankylosing spondylitis. TCRdb itself ran the 5' RACE reads through MiXCR, one entry per CDR3 protein. The table lists 220,000 or so distinct CDR3 sequences, about 11% of them singletons. Source material: blood, either unsorted or a sorted T cell fraction (not recorded which). These receptors all stem from a male donor with ankylosing spondylitis or in good health (not recorded which).

This clonotype has a handful of counts. V gene TRBV5-1 combines with J gene TRBJ1-1, with TRBD1 identical over 8 bases. The CDR3 loop spans 14 amino acids. The germline gives CDR1 SGHRS, CDR2 YFSETQ. V dropped 0 bases and J dropped 8; count of bases not matched to a gene: 6. CDR3 protein: CASSLVGTGDEAFF. The CDR3 nucleotides read TGCGCCAGCAGCTTGGTTGGGACAGGAGACGAAGCTTTCTTT.

This clonotype showed up many times. The rearrangement uses TRBV20-1 and TRBJ2-5; perhaps TRBD1 as D (6 bases). V was shortened by 4 bases and J by 2 bases, with 14 bases between the two germline ends. Per germline, CDR1 DFQATT and CDR2 SNEGSKA (reference sequence). The length of the CDR3 is 14 residues. The CDR3 bases are TGCAGTGCTAATCCGGGACACATACAAGAGACCCAGTACTTC. The encoded protein is CSANPGHIQETQYF.

This clonotype was seen many times. V usage is TRBV7-2 and J usage is TRBJ1-1; the D is unclear. The CDR3 has 13 amino acids. V lost 1 base to trimming and J lost 1 base, with 4 bases between them. Looked up from germline, CDR1 is SGHTA and CDR2 is FQGNSA. The CDR3 loop is CASSLVENTEAFF. CDR3 bases: TGTGCCAGCAGCTTAGTAGAGAACACTGAAGCTTTCTTT.

This clonotype was recorded at least ten times. The chain joins TRBV28 to TRBJ1-5, with a possible D match to TRBD1 (5 bases). This CDR3 comprises 15 residues. Germline V gene sequence: CDR1 MDHEN, CDR2 SYDVKM. With 7 bases removed from V and 0 bases from J, the gap between germline ends came to 13 bases. The CDR3 loop reads CASNERGSSNQPQHF. The DNA of the CDR3 is TGTGCCAGCAACGAAAGGGGATCTAGCAATCAGCCCCAGCATTTT.

This clonotype was seen ten or more times. The chain carries TRBV5-1 and TRBJ1-3; 7 positions agree with TRBD1. The germline CDR1 and CDR2 sequences are SGHRS and YFSETQ. With V trimmed by 2 bases and J by 0 bases, 8 bases remained unmatched. The CDR3 has 17 residues. Here the CDR3 DNA reads TGCGCCAGCAGCTTCTCGACAGGGTTTACCTCTGGAAACACCATATATTTT. This translates into CASSFSTGFTSGNTIYF.

At least ten counts were recorded for this clonotype. The chain combines TRBV12-3 or TRBV12-4 with TRBJ1-1; 10 nucleotides align to TRBD1. The CDR3 loop spans 14 amino acids. V was pared by 5 bases and J by 4 bases, with 4 bases of the junction left unmatched. The CDR3 DNA follows: TGTGCCAGCAGTCTGACAGGGGGCGGCACTGAAGCTTTCTTT. It encodes CASSLTGGGTEAFF.

This clonotype occurred many times. The chain has TRBV5-1 and TRBJ2-1; D possibly matches TRBD1 or TRBD2 (6 bases each). The CDR3 runs 15 residues. V was clipped by 4 bases and J by 6 bases, with 17 bases between them. CDR1 is SGHRS, CDR2 YFSETQ, per germline. CDR3 protein: CASSLLGGEGNEQFF. In nucleotides, the CDR3 is TGCGCCAGCAGCCTCCTCGGGGGCGAGGGCAATGAGCAGTTCTTC.

This clonotype has ten or more counts. This sequence joins TRBV20-1 and TRBJ2-7; 8 bases map to TRBD2. V gave up 6 bases and J gave up 4 bases; unmatched junction bases: 11. The length of the CDR3 is 14 residues. Germline V gene lookup returns CDR1 DFQATT and CDR2 SNEGSKA (reference sequence). The CDR3 nucleotides are TGCAGTGCAAGGCCTGACCGGGGGGGGTACGAGCAGTACTTC. Protein product: CSARPDRGGYEQYF.

This clonotype was seen ten or more times. The chain uses TRBV20-1 and TRBJ1-6; no firm D call. V gave up 5 bases and J gave up 10 bases, with 15 bases separating them. This CDR3 has 13 residues. The V gene's germline CDR1 is DFQATT and CDR2 SNEGSKA (reference sequence). CDR3 DNA sequence: TGCAGTGCTCAGCCAGACGACTCATCACCCCTCCACTTT. Amino acid sequence: CSAQPDDSSPLHF.

The sample holds a few counts of this clonotype. J is TRBJ2-7 and V is TRBV6-5; D gene uncertain. CDR3 size: 11 residues. V lost 6 bases and J lost 3, with 6 bases in between. CDR1 MNHEY and CDR2 SVGAGI come from the germline V gene. Here the CDR3 DNA reads TGTGCCAGCAGAGTACTCTACGAGCAGTACTTC. It encodes CASRVLYEQYF.

This clonotype has at least ten counts. The chain employs TRBV27 and TRBJ2-3, with 11 bases fitting TRBD2. This CDR3 has 19 residues. From germline, CDR1 is MNHEY and CDR2 SMNVEV (reference sequence). Germline trimming cut 7 bases from V and 5 bases from J; bases unmatched to any gene: 20. The CDR3 loop is CASTERRTGTSGPIDTQYF. The CDR3 DNA is TGTGCCAGCACCGAACGCCGAACCGGGACTAGCGGTCCTATAGATACGCAGTATTTT.

This clonotype was observed at least ten times. CDR3 residues: CASSLGRARRGEQFF. The CDR3 DNA is TGCGCCAGCAGCTTGGGGCGGGCGAGGCGGGGTGAGCAGTTCTTC. The chain combines TRBV5-1 with TRBJ2-1, with D tentatively TRBD2 (6 bases). This CDR3 spans 15 amino acids. The germline V gene has CDR1 SGHRS and CDR2 YFSETQ. V was clipped by 0 bases and J by 9 bases, with 16 bases between them.

Many counts were recorded for this clonotype. The chain joins TRBV7-9 to TRBJ2-7; D possibly corresponds to TRBD1 (6 bases). V was trimmed by 1 base and J by 5 bases, leaving 12 bases between them. The CDR3 extends over 14 amino acids. The germline V gene has CDR1 SEHNR and CDR2 FQNEAQ (reference sequence). The CDR3 DNA sequence: TGTGCCAGCAGCTTAGGGCAGGGGCGCGACGAGCAGTACTTC. This gives the protein CASSLGQGRDEQYF.

The sample holds many counts of this clonotype. The V and J genes are TRBV6-1 and TRBJ2-7; 10 bases agree with TRBD1. The V gene end was trimmed by 6 bases and the J gene end by 5 bases; junction bases not matched to a gene: 10. This CDR3 comprises 15 residues. Germline-derived CDR1 and CDR2 are MNHNS and SASEGT. This chain's CDR3 is CASSRDRGHSNEQYF. In DNA form, the CDR3 reads TGTGCCAGCAGCCGGGACAGGGGTCATTCGAACGAGCAGTACTTC.

At least ten counts were recorded for this clonotype. The chain links TRBV13 to TRBJ2-3; TRBD2 matches at 14 bases. V was pared by 4 bases and J by 3 bases, with 12 bases of the junction left unmatched. Germline CDR1 PRHDT, CDR2 FYEKMQ (reference sequence). The CDR3 length is 19 residues. CDR3 sequence: CASSYGTSGGQMLTDTQYF. In nucleotides, the CDR3 is TGTGCCAGCAGCTACGGGACTAGCGGGGGCCAAATGCTAACAGATACGCAGTATTTT.

V gene TRBV5-1 combines with J gene TRBJ2-7; D not resolved. The length of the CDR3 is 13 residues. V shed 0 bases and J shed 1 base, with 5 bases lying between them. Looked up from germline, CDR1 is SGHRS and CDR2 is YFSETQ. Written as DNA, the CDR3 is TGCGCCAGCAGCTTGGAGGCGTCCTACGAGCAGTACTTC. This sequence encodes CASSLEASYEQYF. The full variable domain, its missing parts supplied by reference TRBV5-1 and TRBJ2-7, is KAGVTQTPRYLIKTRGQQVTLSCSPISGHRSVSWYQQTPGQGLQFLFEYFSETQRNKGNFPGRFSGRQFSNSRSEMNVSTLELGDSALYLCASSLEASYEQYFGPGTRLTVT.